A selection of T cell receptor beta chains follows, all from one sample in a study of cytomegalovirus exposure and HLA in healthy donors. The protocol was immunoSEQ multiplex PCR, while the TCRdb copy is restricted to in-frame clones and leaves out a portion. This repertoire shows roughly 200,000 clones, 80% found once; its top ten account for more than 5%. Sequencing was done on a sample of PBMCs. The receptors originated from a middle-aged man in good health and CMV-seronegative. The CDR3 runs from the conserved cysteine through the conserved F or W. Some rows have no size entry. The others give once, few or many, or a class for an expanded clone.

TRBV9	-	TRBJ2-1	CASSLSRTGGLVGGQFF
TRBV5-6	-	TRBJ2-7	CASSLEGLAGPSSYEQYF
TRBV7-9	-	TRBJ1-6	CASSLVGTGESPLHF
TRBV5-6	-	TRBJ1-2	CASSLTGVRYGYTF
TRBV7-2	once	TRBJ2-7	CASSSLERGYSYEQYF
TRBV9	once	TRBJ1-2	CASSETANYGYTF
TRBV12-5	-	TRBJ2-7	CASGLGAGIGRQQYF
TRBV5-1	-	TRBJ1-2	CASSGGRTTNYGYTF
TRBV5-4	-	TRBJ2-7	CASRGLAGEGEQYF
TRBV4-3	-	TRBJ2-1	CASSQVTSGRAEQFF
TRBV5-4	-	TRBJ1-1	CASSVDRGNTEAFF
TRBV10-3	-	TRBJ1-2	CASRGNYGYTF
TRBV5-4	-	TRBJ1-3	CASSLGGRGTAGNTIYF
TRBV5-4	-	TRBJ1-6	CASSFFGGGGSPLHF
TRBV6-5	-	TRBJ2-7	CASSRGQDGEQYF
TRBV11-3	-	TRBJ2-7	CASSLERVAEQYF
TRBV6-5	-	TRBJ1-5	CASRAAGNQPQHF
TRBV7-2	-	TRBJ1-5	CASSLVWEGSQPQHF
TRBV7-2	-	TRBJ2-2	CASSFGTRNTGELFF
TRBV10-3	-	TRBJ2-7	CAISKVAEGEQYF
TRBV5-1	-	TRBJ2-5	CASSLTVQETQYF
TRBV5-1	once	TRBJ1-5	CASSLEGGNQPQHF
TRBV5-1	once	TRBJ1-1	CASSQQTGVNTEAFF
TRBV11-2	-	TRBJ2-5	CASSLARAAQYF
TRBV5-6	-	TRBJ2-3	CASTQTRDSNTQYF
TRBV7-2	-	TRBJ2-1	CASSIQGNQFF
TRBV2	few	TRBJ1-1	CASIRQALEAFF
TRBV28	-	TRBJ1-3	CASSFGGIQAGNTIYF
TRBV2	-	TRBJ2-7	CASSSGGYEQYF
TRBV18	-	TRBJ1-5	CASSLDLGQGIYSNQPQHF
TRBV2	-	TRBJ2-1	CASTSFLGRGNEQFF
TRBV9	-	TRBJ1-1	CASSGGGLRNTEAFF
TRBV7-2	-	TRBJ1-5	CASSPGRGGNQPQHF
TRBV30	-	TRBJ2-1	CAFLGGPRSYNEQFF
TRBV5-1	-	TRBJ2-3	CASSLEVSGGPDTQYF
TRBV5-1	-	TRBJ2-3	CASSWGTSGIPYTQYF
TRBV4-3	-	TRBJ2-2	CASSQEPARGTGELFF
TRBV6-5	-	TRBJ1-6	CASSYGQKNSPLHF
TRBV18	-	TRBJ2-3	CASSPPSTEYTDTQYF
TRBV7-2	few	TRBJ2-1	CASSLLAGGALGEQFF
TRBV5-5	few	TRBJ2-7	CASSWQGEIYEQYF
TRBV11-3	-	TRBJ2-1	CASSLDGQKSSYNEQFF
TRBV7-7	-	TRBJ2-3	CASSLTGLQDTQYF
TRBV19	-	TRBJ2-2	CASRPGTATGELFF
TRBV7-2	-	TRBJ1-1	CASSSYLRGQNTEAFF
TRBV9	-	TRBJ2-6	CASSVAKSSGANVLTF
TRBV6-5	-	-	CASSSTLAGYSYEQYF
TRBV10-1	-	TRBJ2-1	CASSEYQNNEQFF
TRBV5-1	-	TRBJ2-1	CASSVGPRREQFF
TRBV6-5	-	TRBJ2-5	CASSSGRERRETQYF
TRBV18	-	TRBJ2-5	CASSLGLRETQYF
TRBV6-5	-	TRBJ2-7	CASSYSIGQRTYEQYF
TRBV29-1	-	TRBJ2-5	CSATQPGLGRQGAQYF
TRBV7-8	-	TRBJ1-2	CASSLAVQGYGYTF
TRBV5-1	-	TRBJ1-1	CASRQTWVNTEAFF